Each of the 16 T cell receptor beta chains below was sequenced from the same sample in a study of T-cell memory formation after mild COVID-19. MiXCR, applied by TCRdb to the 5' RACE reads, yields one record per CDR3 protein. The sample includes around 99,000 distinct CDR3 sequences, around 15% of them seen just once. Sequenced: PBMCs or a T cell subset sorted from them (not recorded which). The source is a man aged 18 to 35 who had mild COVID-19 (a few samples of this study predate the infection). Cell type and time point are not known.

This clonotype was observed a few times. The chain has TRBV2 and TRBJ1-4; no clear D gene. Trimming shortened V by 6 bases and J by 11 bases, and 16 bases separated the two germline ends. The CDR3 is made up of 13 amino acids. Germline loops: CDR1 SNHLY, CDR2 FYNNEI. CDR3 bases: TGTGCCAGCAGAGTCCCGGACGGAGAGAAACTGTTTTTT. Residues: CASRVPDGEKLFF.

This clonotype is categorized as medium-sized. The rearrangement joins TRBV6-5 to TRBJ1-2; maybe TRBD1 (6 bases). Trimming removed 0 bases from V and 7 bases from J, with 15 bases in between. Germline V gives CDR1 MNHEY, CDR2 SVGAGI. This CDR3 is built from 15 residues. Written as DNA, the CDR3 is TGTGCCAGCAGTTACTCGACTGGGACATCGGGTGGCTACACCTTC. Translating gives CASSYSTGTSGGYTF.

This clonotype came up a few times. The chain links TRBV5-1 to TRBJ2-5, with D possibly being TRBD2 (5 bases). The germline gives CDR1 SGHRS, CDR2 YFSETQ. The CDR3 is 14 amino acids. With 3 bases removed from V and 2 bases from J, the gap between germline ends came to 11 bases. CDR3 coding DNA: TGCGCCAGCAGCTGGACTGTTGGGCAAGAGACCCAGTACTTC. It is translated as CASSWTVGQETQYF.

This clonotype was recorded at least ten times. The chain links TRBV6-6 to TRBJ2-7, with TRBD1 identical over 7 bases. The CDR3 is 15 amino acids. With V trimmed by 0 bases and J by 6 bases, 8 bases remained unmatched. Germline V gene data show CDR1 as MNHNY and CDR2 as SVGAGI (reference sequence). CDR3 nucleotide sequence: TGTGCCAGCAGTTACTCCGCGACAGGGATGGGCGAGCAGTACGTC. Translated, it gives CASSYSATGMGEQYV.

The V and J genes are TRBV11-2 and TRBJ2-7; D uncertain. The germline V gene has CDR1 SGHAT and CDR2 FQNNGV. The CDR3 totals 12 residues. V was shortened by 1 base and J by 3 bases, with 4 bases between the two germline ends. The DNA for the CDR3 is TGTGCCAGCAGCTTAGTCGTCTACGAGCAGTACTTC. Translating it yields CASSLVVYEQYF.

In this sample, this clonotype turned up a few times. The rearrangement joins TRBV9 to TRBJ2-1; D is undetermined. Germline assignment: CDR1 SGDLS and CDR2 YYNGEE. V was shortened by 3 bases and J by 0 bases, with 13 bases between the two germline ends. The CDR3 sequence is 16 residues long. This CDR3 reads CASSAVSILSYNEQFF. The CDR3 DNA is TGTGCCAGCAGCGCGGTGTCGATTCTCTCCTACAATGAGCAGTTCTTC.

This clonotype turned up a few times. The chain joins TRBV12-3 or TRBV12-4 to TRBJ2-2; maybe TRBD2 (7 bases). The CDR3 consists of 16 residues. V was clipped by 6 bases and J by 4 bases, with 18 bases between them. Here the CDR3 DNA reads TGTGCCAGCAGCCCCTCGCTGGGGGGGGCCACCGGGGAGCTGTTTTTT. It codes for CASSPSLGGATGELFF.

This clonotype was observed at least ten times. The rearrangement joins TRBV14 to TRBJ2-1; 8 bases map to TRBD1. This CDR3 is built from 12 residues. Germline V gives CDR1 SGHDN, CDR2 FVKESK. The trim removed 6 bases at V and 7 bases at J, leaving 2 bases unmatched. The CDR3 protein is CASSRQGNEQFF. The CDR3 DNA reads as TGTGCCAGCAGTCGACAGGGGAATGAGCAGTTCTTC.

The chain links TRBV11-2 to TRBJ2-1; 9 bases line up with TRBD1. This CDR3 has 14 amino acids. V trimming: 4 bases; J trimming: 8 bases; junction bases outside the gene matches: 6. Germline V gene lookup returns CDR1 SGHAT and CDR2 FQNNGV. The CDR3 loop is CASSSGQGGYEQFF. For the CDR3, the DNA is TGTGCCAGCAGCTCGGGACAGGGTGGGTATGAGCAGTTCTTC.

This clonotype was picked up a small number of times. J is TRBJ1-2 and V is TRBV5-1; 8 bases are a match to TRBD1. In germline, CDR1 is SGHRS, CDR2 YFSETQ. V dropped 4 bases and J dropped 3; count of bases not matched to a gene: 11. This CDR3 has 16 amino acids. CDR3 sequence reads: CASSGGQGLSYYGYTF. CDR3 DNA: TGCGCCAGCAGCGGCGGACAGGGTTTAAGTTACTATGGCTACACCTTC.

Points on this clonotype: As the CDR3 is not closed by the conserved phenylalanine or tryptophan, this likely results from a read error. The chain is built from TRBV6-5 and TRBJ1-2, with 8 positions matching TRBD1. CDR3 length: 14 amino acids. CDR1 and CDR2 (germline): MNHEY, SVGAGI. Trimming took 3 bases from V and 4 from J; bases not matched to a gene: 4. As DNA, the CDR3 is TGTGCCAGCAGTTATCAGGGGGCTGGCTATGGCTACACCTTA. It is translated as CASSYQGAGYGYTL.

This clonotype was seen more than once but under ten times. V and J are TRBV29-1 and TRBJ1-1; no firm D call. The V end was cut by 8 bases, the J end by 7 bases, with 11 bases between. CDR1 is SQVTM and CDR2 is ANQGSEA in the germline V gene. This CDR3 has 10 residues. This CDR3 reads CSTWRGEAFF. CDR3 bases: TGCAGCACCTGGCGGGGTGAAGCTTTCTTT.

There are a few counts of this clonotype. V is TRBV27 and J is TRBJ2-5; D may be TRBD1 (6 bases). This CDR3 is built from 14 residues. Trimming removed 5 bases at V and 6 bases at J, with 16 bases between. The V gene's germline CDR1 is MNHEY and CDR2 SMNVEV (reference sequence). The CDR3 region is CASSHDRGGKTQYF. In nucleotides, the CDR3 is TGTGCCAGCAGTCACGACAGAGGGGGAAAGACCCAGTACTTC.

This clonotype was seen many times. For the CDR3, the DNA is TGCAGCGTGGGAACCAGTGAGCAGTTCTTC. This gives the protein CSVGTSEQFF. The V gene is TRBV29-1, the J gene TRBJ2-1; D ambiguous. Trimming took 6 bases from V and 9 from J, leaving 9 bases between them. This CDR3 spans 10 amino acids. Germline values: CDR1 SQVTM, CDR2 ANQGSEA.

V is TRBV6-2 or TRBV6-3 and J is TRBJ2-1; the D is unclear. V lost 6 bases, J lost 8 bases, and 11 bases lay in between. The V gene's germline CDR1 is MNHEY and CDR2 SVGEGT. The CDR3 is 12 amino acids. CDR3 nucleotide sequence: TGTGCCAGCAGCCCAGGCGACCATGAGCAGTTCTTC. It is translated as CASSPGDHEQFF.

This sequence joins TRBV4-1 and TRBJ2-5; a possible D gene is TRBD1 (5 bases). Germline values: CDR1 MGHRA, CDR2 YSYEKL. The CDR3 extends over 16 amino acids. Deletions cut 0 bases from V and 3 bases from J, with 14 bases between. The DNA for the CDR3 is TGCGCCAGCAGCCAAGATGCGGCAGGGTTGGAAGAGACCCAGTACTTC. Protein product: CASSQDAAGLEETQYF.